This T cell receptor (beta chain) was recorded in a study of T cell responses to AZD1222 COVID-19 vaccine. General observations from the study: After the peak T cell response, and only then, were repertoires sampled. Spike-specific TCR breadth and depth both grew after two AZD1222 doses.

Comment on this clone: What it binds is not known.

Method: immunoSEQ multiplex PCR; TCRdb's copy keeps in-frame clones and lacks some. The sample carries about 140,000 clones, roughly 88% recorded once. This CDR3 contains 16 residues. Looked up from germline, CDR1 is LNHDA and CDR2 is SQIVND (reference sequence). V lost 7 bases and J lost 3; bases outside the gene matches: 9. This specimen consisted of peripheral blood, obtained 28 days after the second dose of the MenACWY control vaccine. The sequence derives from an adult who received the MenACWY meningococcal vaccine as a control. The chain couples TRBV19 to TRBJ1-2; TRBD1 aligns across 12 bases. This CDR3 is CASTWDRGRGYYGYTF. CDR3 bases: TGTGCCAGTACTTGGGACAGGGGGCGCGGGTACTATGGCTACACCTTC.